This T cell receptor beta chain was documented in a study of CD8+ T cells in alopecia areata. On the study more broadly: Tofacitinib ran 6 to 18 months, followed by 6 months off drug.

The sample's treatment: oral pan-JAK inhibitor, 5-10 mg twice daily. Once RNA had been extracted, it was reverse transcribed into cDNA to act as the sequencing template. Only in-frame clones appear in the TCRdb table, and some are missing; sequencing was by immunoSEQ multiplex PCR. The sample includes 200,000 to 250,000 clones, less than 45% of them seen just once. In this sample, this clone turned up a few times. Unmatched junction bases numbered 8, after V lost 5 bases and J lost 6 bases. The CDR3 runs to 14 residues. The germline gives CDR1 MNHEY, CDR2 SMNVEV (reference sequence). The specimen comprised CD4+ T cells sorted from blood, sampled between weeks 30 and 35, from a patient treated with tofacitinib. The rearrangement uses TRBV27 and TRBJ1-1; TRBD1 agrees at 8 bases. The sequence derives from a human donor with alopecia areata. In DNA form, the CDR3 reads TGTGCCAGCAGTCCCACAGGGGGGATCGCTGAAGCTTTCTTT. Protein sequence: CASSPTGGIAEAFF.